This TCR beta chain emerged from a study of blood T cells in healthy people across ages. Study results and limitations: The unsorted PBMCs prevented any conclusive comparison of naive versus antigen-experienced cells. Donors of long life had a larger count of naive CD4+ cells and greater diversity than aged donors. Age advanced and TCR beta diversity per million T cells fell, roughly linearly.

Germline values: CDR1 DFQATT, CDR2 SNEGSKA (reference sequence). The CDR3 contains 13 residues. The ends were cut back, 6 bases at V and 7 bases at J, with 16 bases in the middle. Alongside a J-beta primer mix, a sample-barcoded 5' primer served in a second PCR lasting 7 to 11 cycles. TCRdb re-analysed the 5' RACE reads in MiXCR, keeping a single row per CDR3 protein. The sample lists 850,000 to 1,100,000 distinct CDR3 sequences, 35% to 45% occurring once. Total RNA extracted from each sample amounted to at least 6 micrograms. Remarks on this clonotype: Antigen: not known.

This clonotype was obtained from a man between 18 and 29 years old in good health. The sequenced material came from blood. The J gene is TRBJ2-4, the V gene TRBV20-1; TRBD1 or TRBD2 may be the D gene (6 bases each). In nucleotides, the CDR3 is TGCAGTGCACACCTGACAGGAGGGAACATTCAGTACTTC. Translated: CSAHLTGGNIQYF.